The source of this T cell receptor (beta chain) is a study of cytomegalovirus exposure and HLA in healthy donors. The PCR made use of 60 Vbeta and 13 Jbeta primers. Produced via immunoSEQ multiplex PCR; TCRdb's table is partial and in-frame only. The data show about 150,000 clones, roughly 82% seen once. V gave up 0 bases and J gave up 1 base, with 13 bases separating them. There are 16 residues in the CDR3. CDR1 GTSNPN and CDR2 SVGIG come from the germline V gene (reference sequence). Specimen: PBMCs. The chain couples TRBV30 to TRBJ1-5, with D perhaps matching TRBD1 (5 bases). The origin of this receptor is a man younger than 45 in good health and CMV-seropositive. CDR3 loop: CAWSVEAGRSNQPQHF. CDR3 DNA: TGTGCCTGGAGTGTAGAGGCAGGGCGAAGCAATCAGCCCCAGCATTTT.